Below, 3 T cell receptor beta chains from the same sample are listed, as sequenced in a study of cytomegalovirus exposure and HLA in healthy donors. Libraries were prepared by immunoSEQ multiplex PCR; TCRdb keeps only in-frame clonotypes and omits some of them. This table has a few hundred thousand clones, 75% to 90% appearing once. The sequencing input was PBMCs. These receptors originate from a woman younger than 35 in good health and CMV-seronegative.

The chain uses TRBV14 and TRBJ2-6; tentative D call: TRBD1 (5 bases). Germline V lookup: CDR1 SGHDN, CDR2 FVKESK. Trimming took off 0 bases at V and 4 bases at J, with 13 bases between the two ends. The CDR3 consists of 17 residues. CDR3 loop: CASSQDRTPSGANVLTF. The CDR3 region has the DNA TGTGCCAGCAGCCAAGATCGGACACCCTCCGGGGCCAACGTCCTGACTTTC.

This clone has just one count. V usage is TRBV12-5 and J usage is TRBJ2-7, with a weak D call TRBD1 (7 bases). The CDR3 sequence is 14 residues long. V was trimmed by 4 bases and J by 2 bases, leaving 12 bases between them. The germline V gene encodes CDR1 LGHNT and CDR2 FRNRAP. The CDR3 spells CASGWGDSTYEQYF. Here the CDR3 DNA reads TGTGCTAGTGGTTGGGGGGACAGTACCTACGAGCAGTACTTC.

The chain has TRBV7-3 and TRBJ2-1, with 8 bases identical to TRBD2. This CDR3 region has 18 residues. Germline CDR1 SGHTA, CDR2 FQGTGA. Trimming at V came to 4 bases and at J to 2 bases, leaving 13 bases not matched to a gene. CDR3 protein: CASSSPAGAGAAYNEQFF. CDR3 nucleotide sequence: TGTGCCAGCAGCTCACCAGCGGGAGCGGGGGCGGCCTACAATGAGCAGTTCTTC.